A selection of T cell receptor beta chains follows, all from one sample in a study of T cell repertoires in cytomegalovirus infection. The antigens for these receptors are not known. Using its own MiXCR run on the reads, TCRdb lists one record per CDR3 protein. Found here are 200,000 or so distinct CDR3 sequences, 38% of them singletons; the top ten hold approximately 59%. The sample consisted of CD8+ T cells from cultured PBMCs, taken from culture after CMV antigen stimulation. The origin of the receptors is a human donor in good health (CMV status not recorded). Some clones in this sample may be carry-over from other donors' samples. Both conserved end residues are part of each CDR3.

V gene,CDR3 length,J gene,CDR3 protein
TRBV12-3/TRBV12-4,14,TRBJ2-5,CASSLAIQSETQYF
TRBV5-1,18,TRBJ1-3,CASSPSTGGTASGNTIYF
TRBV12-3/TRBV12-4,15,TRBJ2-7,CASRQGQGPPYEQYF
TRBV10-3,15,TRBJ1-3,CAISTVGASGNTIYF
TRBV6-1,15,TRBJ2-7,CASSFDPSGAYEQYF
TRBV27,14,TRBJ1-5,CASSLFTGGQPQHF
TRBV24-1,14,TRBJ2-2,CATSESQGAGELFF
TRBV12-3/TRBV12-4,14,TRBJ2-7,CASSLGREGYEQYF
TRBV14,19,TRBJ2-3,CASSQGRGQGLARPDTQYF
TRBV25-1,14,TRBJ1-5,CASSGWQGDQPQHF
TRBV7-6,17,TRBJ2-1,CASSQVNPGLAGNEQFF
TRBV7-3,17,TRBJ2-1,CASSQRASGPLGNEQFF
TRBV30,12,TRBJ1-2,CAWSVIGYGYTF
TRBV29-1,13,TRBJ1-2,CSVTPGQGGGYTF
TRBV7-9,15,TRBJ2-5,CASSRKQGGKETQYF
TRBV7-9,13,TRBJ1-1,CASSLSQGGIAFF
TRBV5-1,16,TRBJ1-1,CASSLVKLGAFTEAFF
TRBV28,11,TRBJ2-2,CASRLGEELFF
TRBV19,11,TRBJ2-2,CASAGGGELFF
TRBV14,15,TRBJ1-2,CASSQNMRANYGYTF
TRBV6-1,15,TRBJ2-7,CASSEDGTRYYEQYF
TRBV27,15,TRBJ2-1,CASSLSGVSYNEQFF
TRBV4-1,12,TRBJ2-7,CASSLPTYEQYF
TRBV6-1,17,TRBJ1-5,CASRSGTGGWSNQPQHF
TRBV7-3,14,TRBJ2-5,CASSPTGGKETQYF
TRBV7-3,15,TRBJ1-5,CASSIVEGSNQPQHF
TRBV5-4,14,TRBJ1-1,CASSLARSKTEAFF
TRBV4-2,18,TRBJ2-7,CASSQESFMTSESFRQYF
TRBV20-1,19,TRBJ2-2,CSARASGGPEDANTGELFF
TRBV6-1,16,TRBJ2-3,CASSPPTGYRTDTQYF
TRBV18,15,TRBJ2-6,CASSPSYSGANVLTF
TRBV11-2,16,TRBJ2-5,CASSLPPGTTKETQYF
TRBV19,17,TRBJ2-2,CASSPPPGTKNTGELFF
TRBV29-1,17,TRBJ2-1,CSVAPTSGDTPGGEQFF
TRBV3-1,15,TRBJ2-7,CASSQGYGQAYEQYF
TRBV29-1,12,TRBJ2-7,CSVDVGPYEQYF
TRBV7-9,17,TRBJ1-1,CASSLVRWGRRNTEAFF
TRBV7-3,15,TRBJ1-4,CASSSGTATNEKLFF
TRBV19,13,TRBJ2-7,CASSKGHDYEQYF